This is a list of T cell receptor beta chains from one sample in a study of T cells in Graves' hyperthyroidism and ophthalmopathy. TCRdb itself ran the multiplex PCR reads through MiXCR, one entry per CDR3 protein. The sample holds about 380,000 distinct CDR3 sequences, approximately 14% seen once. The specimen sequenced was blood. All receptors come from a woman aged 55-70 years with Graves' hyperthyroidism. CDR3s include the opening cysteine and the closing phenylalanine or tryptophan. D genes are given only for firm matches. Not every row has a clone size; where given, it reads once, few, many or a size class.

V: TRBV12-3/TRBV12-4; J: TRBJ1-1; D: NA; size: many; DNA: TGTGCCAGCAGTTTAAGGGGAAAGGAAGCTTTCTTT; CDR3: CASSLRGKEAFF
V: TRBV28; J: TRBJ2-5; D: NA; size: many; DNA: TGTGCCAGCAAGAACGGGGGCCGAAGAGGGGAGACCCAGTACTTC; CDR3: CASKNGGRRGETQYF
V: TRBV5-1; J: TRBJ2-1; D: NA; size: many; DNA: TGCGCCAGCAGCCCCGTAGCGAGCTCCTACAATGAGCAGTTCTTC; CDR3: CASSPVASSYNEQFF
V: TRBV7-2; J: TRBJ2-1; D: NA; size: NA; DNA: TGTGCCAGCAGCTCCAGTCTTGAGCAGTTCTTC; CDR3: CASSSSLEQFF
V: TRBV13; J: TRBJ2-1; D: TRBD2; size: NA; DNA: TGTGCCAGCAGCACACGGAATGCGGGAGGCGTATCAAGTGAGCAGTTCTTC; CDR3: CASSTRNAGGVSSEQFF
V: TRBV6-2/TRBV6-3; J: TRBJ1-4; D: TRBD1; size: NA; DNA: TGTGCCAGCAGTGCCCAATTGACAGGGCCGAGTGAAAAACTGTTTTTT; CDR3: CASSAQLTGPSEKLFF
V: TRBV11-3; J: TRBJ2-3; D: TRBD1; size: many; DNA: TGTGCCAGCAGCTTAGAGGGACAGGCGCAGTATTTT; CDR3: CASSLEGQAQYF
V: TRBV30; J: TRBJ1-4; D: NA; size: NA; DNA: TGTGCCTGGAGCTCGAGGCGATCTTTGTTTTTT; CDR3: CAWSSRRSLFF
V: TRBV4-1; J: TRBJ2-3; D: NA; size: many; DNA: TGCGCCAGCAGCCAAGGGACTACGGGCACAGATACGCAGTATTTT; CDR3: CASSQGTTGTDTQYF
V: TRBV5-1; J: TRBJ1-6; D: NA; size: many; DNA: TGCGCCAGCAGCTTCAACAGGGCAGGGGCCCTCCACTTT; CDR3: CASSFNRAGALHF
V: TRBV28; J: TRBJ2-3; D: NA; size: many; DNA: TGTGCCAGCAGTCTAGTAGCGGACCGCACAGATACGCAGTATTTT; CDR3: CASSLVADRTDTQYF
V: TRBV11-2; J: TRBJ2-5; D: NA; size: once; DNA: TGTGCCAGCAGCTCTACCGGGAGTCCAAGAGACAGCCAGTACTTC; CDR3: CASSSTGSPRDSQYF
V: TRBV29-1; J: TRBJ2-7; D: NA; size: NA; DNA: TGCAGCGCTGGAGGACGGACAAACTCCTACGAGCAGTACTTC; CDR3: CSAGGRTNSYEQYF
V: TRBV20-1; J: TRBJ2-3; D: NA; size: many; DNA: TGCAGTGCTCGACAGACTAGCACAGATACGCAGTATTTT; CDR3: CSARQTSTDTQYF
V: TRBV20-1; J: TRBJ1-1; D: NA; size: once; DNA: TGCAGTGCTACCCGGTCGCTCACTGAAGCTTTCTTT; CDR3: CSATRSLTEAFF
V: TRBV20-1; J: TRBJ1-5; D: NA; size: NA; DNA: TGCAGTGCTAGAGATCGGGGGGGTTCGGATCAGCCCCAGCATTTT; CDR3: CSARDRGGSDQPQHF
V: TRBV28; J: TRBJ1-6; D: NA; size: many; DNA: TGTGCCAGCAGTTTATCGGTCCCACCCCTCCACTTT; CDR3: CASSLSVPPLHF
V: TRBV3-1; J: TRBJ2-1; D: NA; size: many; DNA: TGTGCCAGCAGCCAAGGGGCCCGGGATGAGCAGTTCTTC; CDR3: CASSQGARDEQFF
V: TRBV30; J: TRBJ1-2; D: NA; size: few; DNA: TGTGCCTGGAAGGGGGGAGGCGGCTACACCTTC; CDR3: CAWKGGGGYTF
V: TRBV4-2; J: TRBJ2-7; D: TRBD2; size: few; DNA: TGTGCCAGCAGCCAAGTCGGGCGGGAGGGCCAGGACGAGCAGTACTTC; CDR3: CASSQVGREGQDEQYF
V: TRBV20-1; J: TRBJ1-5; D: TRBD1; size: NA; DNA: TGCAGTGCTAGACCGGCGGGACAGACTCTTAATCAGCCCCAGCATTTT; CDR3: CSARPAGQTLNQPQHF
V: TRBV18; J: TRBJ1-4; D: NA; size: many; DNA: TGTGCCAGCTCACCAGGAGAAAATGAAAAACTGTTTTTT; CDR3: CASSPGENEKLFF
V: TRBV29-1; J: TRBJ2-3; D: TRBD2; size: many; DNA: TGCAGCGTTGGGGGACTAGCGGGAGAAGGCACAGATACGCAGTATTTT; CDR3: CSVGGLAGEGTDTQYF
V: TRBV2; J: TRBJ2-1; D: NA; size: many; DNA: TGTGCCAGCAGTGATTCTCGTAGCGACAATGAGCAGTTCTTC; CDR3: CASSDSRSDNEQFF
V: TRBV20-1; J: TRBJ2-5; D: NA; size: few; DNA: TGCAGTGCTTCACCGGCAGGAGGGGAGACCCAGTACTTC; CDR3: CSASPAGGETQYF
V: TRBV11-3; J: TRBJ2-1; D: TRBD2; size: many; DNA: TGTGCCAGCAGCCCTCGGACTAGTTACGATGAGCAGTTCTTC; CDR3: CASSPRTSYDEQFF
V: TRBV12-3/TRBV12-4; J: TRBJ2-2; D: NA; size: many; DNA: TGTGCCAGCAGTCGCCTATATGAGGGCGGGGAGCTGTTTTTT; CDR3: CASSRLYEGGELFF